This TCR beta chain is drawn from a study of OX40 agonist ivuxolimab in advanced cancers. TCRdb's table, derived via immunoSEQ multiplex PCR, lists solely in-frame clones and lacks some. In the table there are over 70,000 clones, about 82% of which are singletons. Per the germline V gene, CDR1 is MNHEY and CDR2 is SMNVEV (reference sequence). The CDR3 runs 14 residues. The ends were cut back, 4 bases at V and 2 bases at J, with 8 bases in the middle. The sample here was CD4+ or CD8+ T cells sorted from blood, taken in a trial of the OX40 agonist ivuxolimab. This chain links TRBV27 with TRBJ2-2; D call uncertain. This TCR was recovered from an adult with an advanced solid tumor such as melanoma, head and neck, liver or kidney cancer. The CDR3 protein is CASSSLGNTGELFF. Written as DNA, the CDR3 is TGTGCCAGCAGTTCCCTTGGAAACACCGGGGAGCTGTTTTTT.